These T cell receptor beta chains were read from a single sample in a study of blood T cell repertoires in COVID-19. Here immunoSEQ multiplex PCR was the method, and the copy in TCRdb shows in-frame clones only, minus some. The sample shows roughly 50,000 clones, 86% of them seen only once. Specimen: peripheral blood. The receptors were sampled from a man aged 70 or older with acute or convalescent COVID-19. Each CDR3 is given without its conserved first and last residue. The listing skips clone size in some rows; elsewhere it reads once, few, many or a size class.

>TRBJ2-5|.|TRBV5-5
ASSWTSGGETQY
>TRBJ1-1|.|TRBV5-1
ASSQYRGLNTEAF
>TRBJ1-2|.|TRBV9
ASSGGQVVGYT
>TRBJ2-7|once|TRBV4-1
ASSHLTSGGSYEQY
>TRBJ1-2|.|TRBV9
ASSLGGTANYGYT
>TRBJ1-4|.|TRBV6-6
ASSKGTARNEKLF
>TRBJ2-7|.|TRBV19
ASSMGTGPYEQY
>TRBJ2-7|.|TRBV2
ASKETVYEQY
>TRBJ2-1|.|TRBV9
ASSVQGHNEQF
>TRBJ1-2|once|TRBV3-1/TRBV3-2
ASSLMDRTYGYT
>TRBJ2-2|.|TRBV20-1
SASLGVGELF
>TRBJ2-4|.|TRBV4-3
ASSQELSGVAKNIQY
>TRBJ2-2|.|TRBV10-3
AISPGTGGTGELF
>TRBJ1-5|.|TRBV11-2
ASSLGGRVDQPQH
>TRBJ1-4|.|TRBV7-2
ASRPPGQNEKLF
>TRBJ2-1|once|TRBV7-2
ASSLAGDRANEQF
>TRBJ1-1|.|TRBV18
ASSWAGTEAF
>TRBJ2-7|.|TRBV11-3
ASSLGTGIYEQY
>TRBJ1-5|.|TRBV6-5
ASSYRFGDQPQH
>TRBJ1-4|.|TRBV7-9
ASSPDRGSEKLF
>TRBJ2-1|.|TRBV6-1
ASTEAGYGEQF
>TRBJ2-3|.|TRBV9
ASMSGRRTDTQY
>TRBJ2-1|.|TRBV7-2
ASSLSLARNNEQF
>TRBJ2-6|.|TRBV5-1
ASSLAAGSGANVLT
>TRBJ2-7|.|TRBV7-9
ASSGSKDRYYEQY
>TRBJ2-6|.|TRBV5-1
ASSLMGLSSGANVLT
>TRBJ1-2|.|TRBV7-2
ASSLPGIYGYT
>TRBJ1-5|once|TRBV29-1
SAATGQGALQPQH
>TRBJ2-1|few|TRBV4-3
ASSQDQGLQF
>TRBJ2-3|.|TRBV4-3
ASSQEPYEGTDTQY
>TRBJ2-7|once|TRBV29-1
SARQSAYEQY
>TRBJ1-1|.|TRBV16
ASSPWNRDTEAF
>TRBJ1-1|.|TRBV3-1/TRBV3-2
ASSLSHSLNTEAF
>TRBJ1-2|few|TRBV4-3
ASSRGDGLVYGYT
>TRBJ1-2|.|TRBV28
ASSLRGKGNYGYT
>TRBJ1-4|.|TRBV6-5
ASGGAATNEKLF
>TRBJ2-3|.|TRBV27
ASSDKAGTPEDTQY
>TRBJ2-3|.|TRBV2
ASSTGTGGTDTQY
>TRBJ1-1|.|TRBV9
ASTRGIETEAF
>TRBJ2-1|.|TRBV5-1
ASSLANRVNEQF